This T cell receptor beta chain is drawn from a study of early T cells in non-severe SARS-CoV-2 infection. TCRdb recomputed calls from the 5' RACE reads with MiXCR, one row per CDR3 protein. The data show about 110,000 distinct CDR3 sequences, 12% seen once. Turning to this clonotype: What it binds is unknown.

Germline V gene sequence: CDR1 SGHNT, CDR2 YYREEE (reference sequence). The CDR3 is made up of 14 amino acids. V was cut by 0 bases and J by 6 bases, with 10 bases left in between. Study-level results: Using VDJdb, the matching emphasized anti-spike CD8 responses while missing private and CD4 specificities.

The sequencing sample was made of whole blood. This sequence originates from an adult who was a healthcare worker with PCR-confirmed SARS-CoV-2 infection or an uninfected control (not recorded which). The V and J genes are TRBV5-4 and TRBJ1-5; D possibly corresponds to TRBD1 (5 bases). CDR3: CASSLAGGSQPQHF. The CDR3 coding sequence is TGTGCCAGCAGCTTGGCCGGGGGGAGTCAGCCCCAGCATTTT.